The subject of this entry is one TCR beta chain. CDR3 length: 13 amino acids. V lost 7 bases, J lost 5 bases, and 11 bases lay in between. CDR1 MNHEY and CDR2 SMNVEV come from the germline V gene (reference sequence). Original processing notes: For nucleated cells, counts were estimated from reference gene primer amplification. Repertoires were generated with immunoSEQ multiplex PCR, while TCRdb's copy carries only in-frame clones and drops some. V and J calls plus clone size are reproduced from that table; the DNA served to infer D and trimming. The sample records about 410,000 clones, roughly 90% being singletons. The data are from a study of blood T cell repertoires in COVID-19. Study-level background: Samples of COVID-19 (acute and convalescent) were obtained from the United States, Italy and Spain.

Followed over time, Seattle patients had been enrolled while infection was active. The chain recombines TRBV27 with TRBJ2-2; D gene uncertain. Material: peripheral blood. This clonotype originated in a woman aged 40-49 years with COVID-19, enrolled during active disease. The CDR3 DNA sequence: TGTGCCAGCACCCGTGTGTTTACCGGGGAGCTGTTTTTT. Translation: CASTRVFTGELFF.